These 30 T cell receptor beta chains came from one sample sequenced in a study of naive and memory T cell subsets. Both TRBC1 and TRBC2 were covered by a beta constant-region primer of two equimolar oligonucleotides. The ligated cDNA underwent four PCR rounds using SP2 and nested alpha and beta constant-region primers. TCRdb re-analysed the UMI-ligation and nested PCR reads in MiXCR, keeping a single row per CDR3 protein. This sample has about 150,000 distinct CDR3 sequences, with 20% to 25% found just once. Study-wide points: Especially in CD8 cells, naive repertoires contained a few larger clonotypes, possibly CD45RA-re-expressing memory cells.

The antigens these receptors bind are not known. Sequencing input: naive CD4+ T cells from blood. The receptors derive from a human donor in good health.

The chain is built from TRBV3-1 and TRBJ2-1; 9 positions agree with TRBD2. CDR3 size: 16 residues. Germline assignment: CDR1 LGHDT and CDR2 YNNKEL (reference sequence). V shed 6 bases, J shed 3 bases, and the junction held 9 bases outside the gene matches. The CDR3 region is CASRPNRLADYNEQFF. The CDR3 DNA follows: TGTGCCAGCAGACCCAACCGACTAGCGGACTACAATGAGCAGTTCTTC.

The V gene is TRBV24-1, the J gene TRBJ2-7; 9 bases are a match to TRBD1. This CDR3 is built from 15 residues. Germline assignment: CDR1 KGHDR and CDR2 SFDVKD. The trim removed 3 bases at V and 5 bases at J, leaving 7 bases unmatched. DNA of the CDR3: TGTGCCACCAGTGATGCCGGGACAGGGATGCACGAGCAGTACTTC. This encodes CATSDAGTGMHEQYF.

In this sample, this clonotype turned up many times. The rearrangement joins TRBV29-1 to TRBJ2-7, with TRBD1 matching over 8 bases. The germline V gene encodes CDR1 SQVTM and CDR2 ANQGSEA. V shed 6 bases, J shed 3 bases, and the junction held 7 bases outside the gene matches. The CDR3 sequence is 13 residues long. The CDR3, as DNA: TGCAGCGTGGGACAGGCACCTGACTACGAGCAGTACTTC. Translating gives CSVGQAPDYEQYF.

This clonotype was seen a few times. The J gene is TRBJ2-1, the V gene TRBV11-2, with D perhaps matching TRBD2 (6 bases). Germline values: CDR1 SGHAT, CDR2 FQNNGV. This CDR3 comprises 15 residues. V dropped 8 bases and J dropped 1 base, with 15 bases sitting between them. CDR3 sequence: CASGLGLKSYNEQFF. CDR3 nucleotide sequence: TGTGCCAGCGGGCTCGGACTAAAATCCTACAATGAGCAGTTCTTC.

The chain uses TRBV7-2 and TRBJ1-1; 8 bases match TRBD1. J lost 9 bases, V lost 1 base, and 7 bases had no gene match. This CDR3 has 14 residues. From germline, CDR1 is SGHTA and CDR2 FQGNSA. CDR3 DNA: TGTGCCAGCAGCTTAGGTGCAGGGGGCGCGAAAGCTTTCTTT. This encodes CASSLGAGGAKAFF.

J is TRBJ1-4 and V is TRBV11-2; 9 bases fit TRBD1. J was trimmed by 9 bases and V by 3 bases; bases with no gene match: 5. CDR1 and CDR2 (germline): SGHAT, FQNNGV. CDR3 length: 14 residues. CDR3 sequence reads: CASSLDRGGQKLFF. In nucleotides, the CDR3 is TGTGCCAGCAGCTTGGACAGGGGAGGGCAAAAACTGTTTTTT. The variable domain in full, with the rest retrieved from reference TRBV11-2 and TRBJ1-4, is EAGVAQSPRYKIIEKRQSVAFWCNPISGHATLYWYQQILGQGPKLLIQFQNNGVVDDSQLPKDRFSAERLKGVDSTLKIQPAKLEDSAVYLCASSLDRGGQKLFFGSGTQLSVL.

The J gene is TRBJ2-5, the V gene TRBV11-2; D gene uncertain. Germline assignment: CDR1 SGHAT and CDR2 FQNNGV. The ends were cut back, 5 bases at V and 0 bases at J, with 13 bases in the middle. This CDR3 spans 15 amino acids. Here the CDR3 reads CASSQPWRYQETQYF. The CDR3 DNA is TGTGCCAGCAGCCAACCTTGGAGATACCAAGAGACCCAGTACTTC.

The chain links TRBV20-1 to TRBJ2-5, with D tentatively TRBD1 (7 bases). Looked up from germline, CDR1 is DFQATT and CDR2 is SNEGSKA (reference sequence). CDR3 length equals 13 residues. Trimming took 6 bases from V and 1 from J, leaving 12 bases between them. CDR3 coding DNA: TGCAGTGCCGCAGGGGGGAGCCAAGAGACCCAGTACTTC. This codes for CSAAGGSQETQYF.

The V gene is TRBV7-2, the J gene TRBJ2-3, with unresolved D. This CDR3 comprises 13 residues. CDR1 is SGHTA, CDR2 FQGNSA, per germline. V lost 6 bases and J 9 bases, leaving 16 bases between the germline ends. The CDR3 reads CASRPPPISTQYF. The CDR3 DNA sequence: TGTGCCAGCAGACCGCCTCCGATTAGCACGCAGTATTTT.

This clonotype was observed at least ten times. CDR3 bases: TGTGCCAGCTCACCACAGGATAGCGGTAGCGTCCTGACTTTC. It yields the protein CASSPQDSGSVLTF. The chain employs TRBV18 and TRBJ2-6; D may be TRBD2 (6 bases). Germline lookup yields CDR1 KGHSH and CDR2 LQKENI. There are 14 residues in the CDR3. V was clipped by 1 base and J by 12 bases, with 13 bases between them.

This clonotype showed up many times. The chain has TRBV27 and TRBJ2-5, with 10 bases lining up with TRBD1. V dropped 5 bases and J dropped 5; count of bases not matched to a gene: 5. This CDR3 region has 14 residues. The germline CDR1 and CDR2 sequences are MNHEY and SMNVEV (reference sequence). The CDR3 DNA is TGTGCCAGCAGTCCGGGGACAGGGGTGGAGACCCAGTACTTC. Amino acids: CASSPGTGVETQYF.

The CDR3 DNA sequence: TGTGCCAGCAGTGTTCCAACAGGGGTCCCCGCCGAGCAGTACTTC. Translating gives CASSVPTGVPAEQYF. The J gene is TRBJ2-7, the V gene TRBV28; 7 bases are shared with TRBD1. The CDR3 loop spans 15 amino acids. Germline CDR1 reads MDHEN; CDR2 reads SYDVKM. After removal of 5 bases from V and 6 bases from J, the junction contained 13 bases not matched to a gene.

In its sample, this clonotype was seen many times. The CDR3 sequence: CAISAETYEQYF. The CDR3 nucleotides are TGTGCCATCAGTGCCGAGACCTACGAGCAGTACTTC. This sequence joins TRBV10-3 and TRBJ2-7, with unresolved D. Germline-derived CDR1 and CDR2 are ENHRY and SYGVKD. The germline V and J ends were trimmed by 4 bases and 2 bases, with 6 bases remaining between them. This CDR3 is 12 amino acids long.

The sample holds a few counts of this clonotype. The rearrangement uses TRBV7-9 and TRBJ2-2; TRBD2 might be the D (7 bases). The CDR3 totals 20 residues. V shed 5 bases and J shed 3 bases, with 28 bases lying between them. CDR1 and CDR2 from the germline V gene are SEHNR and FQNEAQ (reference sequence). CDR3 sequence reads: CASSPLSFGGLQRHTGELFF. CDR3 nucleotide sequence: TGTGCCAGCAGCCCTCTTAGTTTCGGGGGGCTCCAACGGCACACCGGGGAGCTGTTTTTT.

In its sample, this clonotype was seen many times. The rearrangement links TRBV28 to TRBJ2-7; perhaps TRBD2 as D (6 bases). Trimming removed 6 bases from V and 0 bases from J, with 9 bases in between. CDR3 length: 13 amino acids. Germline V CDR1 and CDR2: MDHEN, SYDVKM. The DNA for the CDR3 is TGTGCCAGCAGGACCGGGAGCTCCTACGAGCAGTACTTC. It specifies CASRTGSSYEQYF.

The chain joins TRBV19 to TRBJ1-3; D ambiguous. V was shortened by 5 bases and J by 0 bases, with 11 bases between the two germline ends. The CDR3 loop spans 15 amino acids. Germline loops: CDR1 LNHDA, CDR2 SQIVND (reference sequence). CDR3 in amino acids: CASSARRGSGNTIYF. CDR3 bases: TGTGCCAGTAGTGCCCGACGTGGCTCTGGAAACACCATATATTTT. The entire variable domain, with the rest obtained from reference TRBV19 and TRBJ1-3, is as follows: DGGITQSPKYLFRKEGQNVTLSCEQNLNHDAMYWYRQDPGQGLRLIYYSQIVNDFQKGDIAEGYSVSREKKESFPLTVTSAQKNPTAFYLCASSARRGSGNTIYFGEGSWLTVV.

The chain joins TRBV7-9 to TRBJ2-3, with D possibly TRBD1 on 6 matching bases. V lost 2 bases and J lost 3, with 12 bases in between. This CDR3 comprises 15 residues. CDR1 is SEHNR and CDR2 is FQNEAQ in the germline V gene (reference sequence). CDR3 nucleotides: TGTGCCAGCAGCTTACAACAGGGCTGGACAGATACGCAGTATTTT. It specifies CASSLQQGWTDTQYF.

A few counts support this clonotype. The CDR3 DNA reads as TGTGCCAGCAGCTTCATGGGCTCTGGGGCCAACGTCCTGACTTTC. Its protein product is CASSFMGSGANVLTF. V gene TRBV5-5 combines with J gene TRBJ2-6; D not certain. CDR3 length equals 15 residues. V was cut by 2 bases and J by 0 bases, with 6 bases left in between. The germline V gene has CDR1 SGHKS and CDR2 YYEKEE (reference sequence).

The CDR3 region has the DNA TGTGCCAGCAGGGAACAGGGTACCACCCCGTACTTC. Translation: CASREQGTTPYF. The chain joins TRBV28 to TRBJ2-7; D is possibly TRBD1 (6 bases). The V gene's germline CDR1 is MDHEN and CDR2 SYDVKM. The CDR3 totals 12 residues. V lost 6 bases to trimming and J lost 12 bases, with 18 bases between them.

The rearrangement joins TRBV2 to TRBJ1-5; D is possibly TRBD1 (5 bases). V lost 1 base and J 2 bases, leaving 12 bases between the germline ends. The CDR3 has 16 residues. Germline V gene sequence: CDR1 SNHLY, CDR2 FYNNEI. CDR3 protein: CASSEVRIGGNQPQHF. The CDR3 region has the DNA TGTGCCAGCAGTGAAGTCCGTATAGGGGGCAATCAGCCCCAGCATTTT.

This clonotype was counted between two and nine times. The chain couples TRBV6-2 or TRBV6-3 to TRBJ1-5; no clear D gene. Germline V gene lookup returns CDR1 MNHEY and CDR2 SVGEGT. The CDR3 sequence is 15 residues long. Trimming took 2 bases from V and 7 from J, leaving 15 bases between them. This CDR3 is CASSYALPRGQPQHF. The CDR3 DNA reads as TGTGCCAGCAGTTACGCCCTCCCTCGGGGACAGCCCCAGCATTTT.

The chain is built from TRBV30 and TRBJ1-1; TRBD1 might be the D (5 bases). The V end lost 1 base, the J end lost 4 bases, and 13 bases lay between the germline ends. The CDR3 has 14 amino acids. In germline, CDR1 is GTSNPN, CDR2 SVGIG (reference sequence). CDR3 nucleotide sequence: TGTGCCTGGAGTGCAGGGAGAGGAGGCACTGAAGCTTTCTTT. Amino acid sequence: CAWSAGRGGTEAFF.

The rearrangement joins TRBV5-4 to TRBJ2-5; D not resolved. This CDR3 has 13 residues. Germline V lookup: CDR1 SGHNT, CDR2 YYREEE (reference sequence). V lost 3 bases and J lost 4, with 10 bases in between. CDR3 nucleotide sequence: TGTGCCAGCAGCTCCCAAGGTGGAGAGACCCAGTACTTC. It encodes CASSSQGGETQYF.

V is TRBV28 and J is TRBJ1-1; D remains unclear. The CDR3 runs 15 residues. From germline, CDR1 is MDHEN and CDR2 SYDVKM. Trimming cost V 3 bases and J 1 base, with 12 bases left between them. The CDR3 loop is CASSFVPDPNTEAFF. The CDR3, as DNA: TGTGCCAGCAGTTTCGTTCCAGACCCGAACACTGAAGCTTTCTTT.

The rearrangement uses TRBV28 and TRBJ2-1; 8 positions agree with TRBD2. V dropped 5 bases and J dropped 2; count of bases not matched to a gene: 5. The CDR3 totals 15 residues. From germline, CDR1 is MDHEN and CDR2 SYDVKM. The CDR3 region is CASSPLAGPYNEQFF. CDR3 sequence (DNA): TGTGCCAGCAGTCCCCTAGCGGGTCCCTACAATGAGCAGTTCTTC.

This CDR3 is CANLIPAKHADTQYF. CDR3 nucleotide sequence: TGTGCCAACCTCATCCCCGCCAAACACGCAGATACGCAGTATTTT. The rearrangement uses TRBV2 and TRBJ2-3, with no clear D. The CDR3 length is 15 residues. Germline CDR1 reads SNHLY; CDR2 reads FYNNEI. The germline V and J ends were trimmed by 10 bases and 4 bases, with 21 bases remaining between them.

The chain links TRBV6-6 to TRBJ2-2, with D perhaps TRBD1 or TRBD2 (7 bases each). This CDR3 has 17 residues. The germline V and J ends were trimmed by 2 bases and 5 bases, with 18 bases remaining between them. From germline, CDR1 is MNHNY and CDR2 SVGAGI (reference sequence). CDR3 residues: CASSYGQWQGGTGELFF. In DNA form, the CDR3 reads TGTGCCAGCAGTTACGGCCAGTGGCAGGGGGGGACCGGGGAGCTGTTTTTT.

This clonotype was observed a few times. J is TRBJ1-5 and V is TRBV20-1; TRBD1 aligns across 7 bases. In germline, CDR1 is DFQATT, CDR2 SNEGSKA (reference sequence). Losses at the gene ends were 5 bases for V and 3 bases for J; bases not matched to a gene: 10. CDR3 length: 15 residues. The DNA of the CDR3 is TGCAGTGCTGAGAGCCGGGACAGCTACAATCAGCCCCAGCATTTT. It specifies CSAESRDSYNQPQHF.

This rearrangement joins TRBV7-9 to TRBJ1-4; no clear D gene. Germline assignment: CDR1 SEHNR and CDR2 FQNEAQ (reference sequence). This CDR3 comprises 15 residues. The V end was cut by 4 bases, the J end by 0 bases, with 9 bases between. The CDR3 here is CASSWAAATNEKLFF. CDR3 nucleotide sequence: TGTGCCAGCAGCTGGGCCGCGGCAACTAATGAAAAACTGTTTTTT.

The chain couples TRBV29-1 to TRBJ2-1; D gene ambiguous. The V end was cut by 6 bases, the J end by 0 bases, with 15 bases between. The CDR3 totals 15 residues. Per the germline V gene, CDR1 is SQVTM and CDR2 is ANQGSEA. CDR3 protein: CSVLGGPSSYNEQFF. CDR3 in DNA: TGCAGCGTCCTCGGCGGCCCTAGCTCCTACAATGAGCAGTTCTTC.